One sample yielded the 9 T cell receptor beta chains listed below, sequenced in a study of cytomegalovirus exposure and HLA in healthy donors. PCR employed 60 Vbeta and 13 Jbeta primers. The assay was immunoSEQ multiplex PCR, and TCRdb's table has in-frame clones only and misses some. This table has approximately 81,000 clones, around four fifths appearing once. The specimen was PBMCs. The source is a woman in her forties or fifties in good health and CMV-seropositive.

This sequence joins TRBV7-3 and TRBJ2-3; 8 bases match TRBD2. This CDR3 region has 17 residues. Germline V lookup: CDR1 SGHTA, CDR2 FQGTGA. V lost 5 bases, J lost 0 bases, and 10 bases stayed unmatched. In DNA, the CDR3 is TGTGCCAGCAGCCTCGGGACTAGGGCAACTAGCACAGATACGCAGTATTTT. Its protein product is CASSLGTRATSTDTQYF. Full variable domain (remainder filled in from reference TRBV7-3 and TRBJ2-3): GAGVSQTPSNKVTEKGKYVELRCDPISGHTALYWYRQSLGQGPEFLIYFQGTGAADDSGLPNDRFFAVRPEGSVSTLKIQRTERGDSAVYLCASSLGTRATSTDTQYFGPGTRLTVL.

The chain links TRBV6-4 to TRBJ2-2; the match to TRBD1 covers 9 bases. J was trimmed by 2 bases and V by 6 bases; bases with no gene match: 1. The germline V gene encodes CDR1 MRHNA and CDR2 SNTAGT. The length of the CDR3 is 14 residues. The CDR3 DNA is TGTGCCAGCAGGGGACAGGGTAACACCGGGGAGCTGTTTTTT. Protein product: CASRGQGNTGELFF.

The genes are TRBV2 and TRBJ1-2, with no clear D. Trimming shortened V by 11 bases and J by 5 bases, and 12 bases separated the two germline ends. CDR1 is SNHLY, CDR2 FYNNEI, per germline. The CDR3 has 11 residues. The CDR3 nucleotides read TGTGCCTCCACGGAGGTTTATGGCTACACCTTC. Residues: CASTEVYGYTF. Full variable domain (rest looked up from reference TRBV2 and TRBJ1-2): EPEVTQTPSHQVTQMGQEVILRCVPISNHLYFYWYRQILGQKVEFLVSFYNNEISEKSEIFDDQFSVERPDGSNFTLKIRSTKLEDSAMYFCASTEVYGYTFGSGTRLTVV.

The V call is TRBV18, the J call TRBJ1-2; D is ambiguous. CDR3 length equals 13 residues. The germline V and J ends were trimmed by 2 bases and 6 bases, with 10 bases remaining between them. Per the germline V gene, CDR1 is KGHSH and CDR2 is LQKENI. CDR3 coding DNA: TGTGCCAGCTCACCAAATGAGGCGGATGGCTACACCTTC. Encoded protein: CASSPNEADGYTF.

The V call is TRBV11-2, the J call TRBJ2-7; no definite D call. The CDR3 contains 11 residues. Germline loops: CDR1 SGHAT, CDR2 FQNNGV. Trimming cost V 4 bases and J 3 bases, with 4 bases left between them. This chain's CDR3 is CASSWSYEQYF. The CDR3 DNA reads TGTGCCAGCAGCTGGAGCTACGAGCAGTACTTC.

A single count supports this clone. The V call is TRBV6-6, the J call TRBJ1-5; possibly TRBD1 for D (6 bases). Per the germline V gene, CDR1 is MNHNY and CDR2 is SVGAGI (reference sequence). The CDR3 has 15 amino acids. V was shortened by 6 bases and J by 3 bases, with 15 bases between the two germline ends. The CDR3 spells CASSLTRGNNQPQHF. CDR3 in DNA: TGTGCCAGCAGCCTGACGAGGGGGAACAATCAGCCCCAGCATTTT.

This clone was observed a handful of times. The rearrangement uses TRBV23-1 and TRBJ1-6, with 7 bases matching TRBD1. TRBV23-1 is identified as an open reading frame with a role that is uncertain. Germline trimming cut 4 bases from V and 8 bases from J; bases unmatched to any gene: 11. This CDR3 is built from 16 residues. CDR3 protein: CASSPPYGTDHSPLHF. In DNA, the CDR3 is TGCGCCAGCAGTCCACCGTACGGGACAGACCATTCACCCCTCCACTTT.

The chain links TRBV7-2 to TRBJ2-3; D may be TRBD2 (6 bases). CDR1 is SGHTA and CDR2 is FQGNSA in the germline V gene. The V end lost 5 bases, the J end lost 1 base, and 7 bases lay between the germline ends. The CDR3 is 13 residues long. The CDR3 region has the DNA TGTGCCAGCAGCCGACTAGGCACAGATACGCAGTATTTT. This translates into CASSRLGTDTQYF. Full variable domain (missing parts from reference TRBV7-2 and TRBJ2-3): GAGVSQSPSNKVTEKGKDVELRCDPISGHTALYWYRQSLGQGLEFLIYFQGNSAPDKSGLPSDRFSAERTGGSVSTLTIQRTQQEDSAVYLCASSRLGTDTQYFGPGTRLTVL.

This clone was recorded a few times. This sequence joins TRBV6-5 and TRBJ1-3, with D perhaps TRBD1 (5 bases). The CDR3 consists of 14 residues. V shed 4 bases and J shed 1 base, with 8 bases lying between them. Germline V gene data show CDR1 as MNHEY and CDR2 as SVGAGI. The CDR3 reads CASSFGGSGNTIYF. CDR3 sequence (DNA): TGTGCCAGCAGTTTCGGGGGGTCTGGAAACACCATATATTTT.